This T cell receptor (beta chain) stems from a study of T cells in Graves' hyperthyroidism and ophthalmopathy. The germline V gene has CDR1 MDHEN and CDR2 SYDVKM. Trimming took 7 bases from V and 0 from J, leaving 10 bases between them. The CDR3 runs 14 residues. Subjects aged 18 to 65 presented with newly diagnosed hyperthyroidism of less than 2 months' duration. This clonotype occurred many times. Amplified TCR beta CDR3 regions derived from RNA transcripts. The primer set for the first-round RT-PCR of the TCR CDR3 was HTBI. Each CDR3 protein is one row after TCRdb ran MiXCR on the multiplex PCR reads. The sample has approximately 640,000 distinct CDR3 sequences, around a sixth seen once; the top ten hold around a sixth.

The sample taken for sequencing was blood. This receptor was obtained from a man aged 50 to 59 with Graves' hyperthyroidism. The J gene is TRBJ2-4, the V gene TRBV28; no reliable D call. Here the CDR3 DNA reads TGTGCCAGCACCATTGACGTAGCCAAAAACATTCAGTACTTC. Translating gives CASTIDVAKNIQYF.